These T cell receptor beta chains were read from a single sample in a study of blood T cell repertoires in COVID-19. Generated by immunoSEQ multiplex PCR, the TCRdb table keeps only in-frame clones and is missing some. The sample gives 350,000 or so clones, approximately 91% of which show up once; approximately 0.93% is in the top ten. The specimen sequenced was PBMCs or T cells enriched from blood (not recorded which). The origin of the receptors is a woman in her 30s who had been exposed to COVID-19. CDR3s include the opening cysteine and the closing phenylalanine or tryptophan. The D gene is left open where the match is weak. Size is stated for part of the rows, as once, few or many counts, or as a class when the clone is expanded.

TRBV7-2	.	TRBJ1-5	.	TGTGCCAGCAGCTTTACAGGGTATAGCAATCAGCCCCAGCATTTT	CASSFTGYSNQPQHF
TRBV30	.	TRBJ2-3	TRBD2	TGTGCCTGGAGTGTACTGGGACGGGAGGGCCCGGATACGCAGTATTTT	CAWSVLGREGPDTQYF
TRBV5-1	.	TRBJ2-3	TRBD2	TGCGCCAGCAGCTGGCTAAGCGGGAGGGCCACAGATACGCAGTATTTT	CASSWLSGRATDTQYF
TRBV7-9	once	TRBJ2-2	TRBD2	TGTGCCAGCAGCAGCCTAGCGGGAGTAGGGACCGGGGAGCTGTTTTTT	CASSSLAGVGTGELFF
TRBV12-5	once	TRBJ2-5	TRBD2	TGTGCTAGTGCCCTGGGGACTAGCGGGTTCTTATTTGAGGAGACCCAGTACTTC	CASALGTSGFLFEETQYF
TRBV27	.	TRBJ2-7	.	TGTGCCAGCAGTTGGGCGGGACTTTCCTACGAGCAGTACTTC	CASSWAGLSYEQYF
TRBV15	.	TRBJ2-3	.	TGTGCCACCAGCAGACAGGAACGCACAGATACGCAGTATTTT	CATSRQERTDTQYF
TRBV5-4	.	TRBJ2-2	TRBD2	TGTGCCAGCAGCCTCTCTAGCGGGAGAACCGGGGAGCTGTTTTTT	CASSLSSGRTGELFF
TRBV29-1	few	TRBJ1-6	.	TGCAGCGTTGCCGGGAGCTCCTATAATTCACCCCTCCACTTT	CSVAGSSYNSPLHF
TRBV27	.	TRBJ2-5	.	TGTGCCAGCAGTTCCATTCAGGGATTGCAGACCCAGTACTTC	CASSSIQGLQTQYF
TRBV25-1	.	TRBJ1-2	TRBD1	TGTGCCAGCAGCCACAGGGGGTTTGGCTACACCTTC	CASSHRGFGYTF
TRBV18	.	TRBJ2-2	TRBD2	TGTGCCAGCTCACCACCTCGCGGGAGGGCCGCCGGGGAGCTGTTTTTT	CASSPPRGRAAGELFF
TRBV9	once	TRBJ1-4	TRBD1	TGTGCCAGCAACCCACAGGGGGGTAATGAAAAACTGTTTTTT	CASNPQGGNEKLFF
TRBV12-5	.	TRBJ1-2	TRBD1	TGTGCTAGTGGTTTGGAGGGGGCAGTGGTCTATGGCTACACCTTC	CASGLEGAVVYGYTF